This is a list of T cell receptor beta chains from one sample in a study of blood T cell repertoires in COVID-19. Measured with immunoSEQ multiplex PCR; TCRdb has only the in-frame clones, and not every one. The sample contains around 50,000 clones, roughly 91% of which appear only once. Sequencing was carried out using peripheral blood. All receptors derive from a man in his fifties or sixties with active COVID-19. CDR3s include the opening cysteine and the closing phenylalanine or tryptophan. A D gene is named only where the DNA matches it firmly. Not all rows give a size; the values are once, few, many and, for expanded clones, a class.

length	D	V	size	J	DNA	CDR3
15	TRBD1	TRBV27	NA	TRBJ2-5	TGTGCCAGCAGGGGGCGACAGGGGGCTGGGGAGACCCAGTACTTC	CASRGRQGAGETQYF
15	TRBD1	TRBV6-2/TRBV6-3	NA	TRBJ2-2	TGTGCCAGCAGTCCGGCACAGGGGTCCGTCGGGGAGCTGTTTTTT	CASSPAQGSVGELFF
15	NA	TRBV5-4	NA	TRBJ1-5	TGTGCCAGCAGCTTGGGAGGGAACCCCAATCAGCCCCAGCATTTT	CASSLGGNPNQPQHF
17	TRBD2	TRBV7-3	NA	TRBJ2-2	TGTGCCAGCAGCTTAAGGGCTAGCGGGAGGGCCTCCGGGGAGCTGTTTTTT	CASSLRASGRASGELFF
12	NA	TRBV5-1	NA	TRBJ2-3	TGCGCCAGCAGCGTAACAGCAGATACGCAGTATTTT	CASSVTADTQYF
12	NA	TRBV20-1	NA	TRBJ1-1	TGCAGTGCTGGTGCGGGGAATAGGGAAGCTTTCTTT	CSAGAGNREAFF
13	TRBD1	TRBV5-1	few	TRBJ1-2	TGCGCCAGCAGCCAACAGGGGAACTATGGCTACACCTTC	CASSQQGNYGYTF
13	NA	TRBV24-1	few	TRBJ1-1	TGTGCCACCAGTGACCCGGACAGCACTGAAGCTTTCTTT	CATSDPDSTEAFF
16	NA	TRBV11-2	NA	TRBJ2-7	TGTGCCAGCAGCCCCCTAGCGCGGATGAGCTCCTACGAGCAGTACTTC	CASSPLARMSSYEQYF
16	NA	TRBV9	NA	TRBJ1-1	TGTGCCAGCAGCGCTAACCTCGGCGGCCAGAACACTGAAGCTTTCTTT	CASSANLGGQNTEAFF
14	NA	TRBV29-1	NA	TRBJ2-7	TGCAGCGCTATGGGCGCGCAACACCCCTACGAGCAGTACTTC	CSAMGAQHPYEQYF
15	NA	TRBV9	NA	TRBJ2-1	TGTGCCAGCAGCGGAAGCGGAGGCTCCTACAATGAGCAGTTCTTC	CASSGSGGSYNEQFF
12	NA	TRBV20-1	NA	TRBJ2-3	TGCAGTGCTAGTTGGGGGGAAAGGACGCAGTATTTT	CSASWGERTQYF
16	NA	TRBV18	NA	TRBJ2-2	TGTGCCAGCTCACCAAGTACAGCTCCTGGCACCGGGGAGCTGTTTTTT	CASSPSTAPGTGELFF
15	NA	TRBV6-5	NA	TRBJ1-1	TGTGCCAGCAATTGGGGTCCGGGACAGAACACTGAAGCTTTCTTT	CASNWGPGQNTEAFF
15	TRBD1	TRBV7-7	NA	TRBJ2-5	TGTGCTAGCAGCCTCTCCGGGACAGGGGAAGAGACCCAGTACTTC	CASSLSGTGEETQYF
17	TRBD1	TRBV15	NA	TRBJ2-7	TGTGCCACCAGCTCCCGGGACAGTGAAAAGGATATCTACGAGCAGTACTTC	CATSSRDSEKDIYEQYF
18	TRBD2	TRBV27	NA	TRBJ2-3	TGTGCCAGCAGTTCAGCCGCCAGACTAGCGGGGGGGCCAGATACGCAGTATTTT	CASSSAARLAGGPDTQYF
14	NA	TRBV18	NA	TRBJ1-1	TGTGCCAGCTCACCATCCCACAGGAACACTGAAGCTTTCTTT	CASSPSHRNTEAFF
15	TRBD1	TRBV5-1	NA	TRBJ2-2	TGCGCCAGCAGCTTGGCGGGACAGGAAACCGGGGAGCTGTTTTTT	CASSLAGQETGELFF
16	TRBD1	TRBV29-1	NA	TRBJ2-7	TGCAGCGCCTTCACGGCGGTTGGACAGGGGGCAGGCGAGCAGTACTTC	CSAFTAVGQGAGEQYF
17	TRBD2	TRBV7-9	NA	TRBJ2-3	TGTGCCAGCAGCTTATGGGCCCCTAGCGGATTCACAGATACGCAGTATTTT	CASSLWAPSGFTDTQYF
17	NA	TRBV28	NA	TRBJ2-6	TGTGCCAGCAGTTTGTTGCAGTTCAGCTCTGGGGCCAACGTCCTGACTTTC	CASSLLQFSSGANVLTF
17	NA	TRBV21-1	NA	TRBJ2-7	TGTGCCAGCAGCAAAGCAGGGGATAGCGGGAGGAATGACGAGCAGTACTTC	CASSKAGDSGRNDEQYF
15	NA	TRBV7-7	few	TRBJ2-7	TGTGCCAGCAGCTTAGCGTTCACTAGCCGCCACGAGCAGTACTTC	CASSLAFTSRHEQYF
14	NA	TRBV11-2	NA	TRBJ2-7	TGTGCCAGCAGCTTAGCTAGAGGCCTCTACGAGCAGTACTTC	CASSLARGLYEQYF
15	TRBD1	TRBV3-1/TRBV3-2	NA	TRBJ2-5	TGTGCCAGCAGCCAAGAAGACAGGGCGCCCGGGACCCAGTACTTC	CASSQEDRAPGTQYF
17	TRBD1	TRBV3-1/TRBV3-2	NA	TRBJ1-2	TGTGCCAGCAGCCAAGATGAGGGACAGTTTAGCAACTATGGCTACACCTTC	CASSQDEGQFSNYGYTF
13	NA	TRBV7-9	NA	TRBJ2-7	TGTGCCAGCATGACAACAGATTCCTACGAGCAGTACTTC	CASMTTDSYEQYF
14	NA	TRBV6-2/TRBV6-3	few	TRBJ2-7	TGTGCCAGCAGTTGGCTAGCAGGCTCCTACGAGCAGTACTTC	CASSWLAGSYEQYF
17	NA	TRBV27	NA	TRBJ1-5	TGTGCCAGCAGTTTGTCTGGGGGGTTTGGAAGCAATCAGCCCCAGCATTTT	CASSLSGGFGSNQPQHF
14	TRBD1	TRBV2	NA	TRBJ1-5	TGTGCCAGCAGTGTTGGGACAGGGGATTCCAGCCAGCATTTT	CASSVGTGDSSQHF
12	NA	TRBV28	NA	TRBJ1-2	TGTGCCAGCAGTTTCCAGGACTATGGCTACACCTTC	CASSFQDYGYTF
14	NA	TRBV24-1	once	TRBJ2-1	TGTGCCACCAGTGATTTACTACCGTCCAATGAGCAGTTCTTC	CATSDLLPSNEQFF
17	TRBD1	TRBV4-2	NA	TRBJ1-3	TGTGCCAGCAGCCAACGTCCTGTTGGACAGGGAGGAAACACCATATATTTT	CASSQRPVGQGGNTIYF
14	TRBD2	TRBV27	NA	TRBJ2-1	TGTGCCAGCAGTCCGCTAGCGGGCCCCAATGAGCAGTTCTTC	CASSPLAGPNEQFF
13	NA	TRBV15	NA	TRBJ2-7	TGTGCCACCAGCAGAGTTATATCCTACGAGCAGTACTTC	CATSRVISYEQYF
15	TRBD1	TRBV3-1/TRBV3-2	NA	TRBJ2-3	TGTGCCAGCAGCCAGACAGGGACAGGAGCAGATACGCAGTATTTT	CASSQTGTGADTQYF
15	TRBD1	TRBV5-1	NA	TRBJ1-1	TGCGCCAGCAGCTTATACAGGGGTGGGAGCGCTGAAGCTTTCTTT	CASSLYRGGSAEAFF
19	NA	TRBV2	NA	TRBJ1-3	TGTGCCAGCAGTGAAGCTCGCGGGGGGATTGGGTTCGGAGGAAACACCATATATTTT	CASSEARGGIGFGGNTIYF
15	NA	TRBV6-2/TRBV6-3	NA	TRBJ2-7	TGTGCCAGCAGTTACGGTGGGACTCTTTCGCCCGAGCAGTACTTC	CASSYGGTLSPEQYF
16	NA	TRBV19	NA	TRBJ1-6	TGTGCCAGTAGTCGACTCTTTAGCTCCTATAATTCACCCCTCCACTTT	CASSRLFSSYNSPLHF
13	NA	TRBV27	NA	TRBJ1-1	TGTGCCAGCAGTTTGCGAGGTAACACTGAAGCTTTCTTT	CASSLRGNTEAFF
15	NA	TRBV28	NA	TRBJ1-2	TGTGCCAGCATGTCGCCGCAGGGACTTAACTATGGCTACACCTTC	CASMSPQGLNYGYTF
16	TRBD1	TRBV7-6	few	TRBJ1-5	TGTGCCAGCAGCTTAGAACGTGACAGGGGGCCTCAGCCCCAGCATTTT	CASSLERDRGPQPQHF
13	NA	TRBV14	NA	TRBJ2-7	TGTGCCAGCAGCCAAGGTAACTCCTACGAGCAGTACTTC	CASSQGNSYEQYF
15	NA	TRBV25-1	NA	TRBJ2-5	TGTGCCAGCTCCCCAGGCCCAAGACTAAGGGAGACCCAGTACTTC	CASSPGPRLRETQYF
14	NA	TRBV7-2	NA	TRBJ1-3	TGTGCCAGCAGCTTAGCAGGGGCGGGGGACACCATATATTTT	CASSLAGAGDTIYF
14	NA	TRBV7-2	few	TRBJ2-1	TGTGCCAGCAGCTTAGTAGTAGCGTCCAATGAGCAGTTCTTC	CASSLVVASNEQFF
15	TRBD1	TRBV5-1	NA	TRBJ1-2	TGCGCCAGCAGCTTGGCAGGGGGAACTAACTATGGCTACACCTTC	CASSLAGGTNYGYTF
16	NA	TRBV24-1	NA	TRBJ2-6	TGTGCCACCAGTGACCCACGCGGATCTGGGGCCAACGTCCTGACTTTC	CATSDPRGSGANVLTF